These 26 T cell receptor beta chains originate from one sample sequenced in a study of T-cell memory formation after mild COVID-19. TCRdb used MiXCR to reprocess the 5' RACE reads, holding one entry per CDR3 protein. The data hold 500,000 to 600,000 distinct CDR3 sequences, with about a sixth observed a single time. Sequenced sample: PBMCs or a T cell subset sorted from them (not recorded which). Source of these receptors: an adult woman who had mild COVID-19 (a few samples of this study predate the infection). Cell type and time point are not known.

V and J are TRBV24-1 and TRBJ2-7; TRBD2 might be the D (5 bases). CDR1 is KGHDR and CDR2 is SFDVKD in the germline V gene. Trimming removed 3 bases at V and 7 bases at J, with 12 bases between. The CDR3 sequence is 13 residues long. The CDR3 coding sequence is TGTGCCACCAGTGATGGGCCCCGCGGGGAGCAGTACTTC. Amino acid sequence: CATSDGPRGEQYF.

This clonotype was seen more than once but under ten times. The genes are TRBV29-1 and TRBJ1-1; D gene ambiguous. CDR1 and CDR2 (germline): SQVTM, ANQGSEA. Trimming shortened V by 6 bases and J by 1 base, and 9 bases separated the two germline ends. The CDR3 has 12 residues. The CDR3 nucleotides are TGCAGCGTACGGACGCAGAACACTGAAGCTTTCTTT. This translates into CSVRTQNTEAFF. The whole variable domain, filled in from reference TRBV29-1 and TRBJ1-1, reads SAVISQKPSRDICQRGTSLTIQCQVDSQVTMMFWYRQQPGQSLTLIATANQGSEATYESGFVIDKFPISRPNLTFSTLTVSNMSPEDSSIYLCSVRTQNTEAFFGQGTRLTVV.

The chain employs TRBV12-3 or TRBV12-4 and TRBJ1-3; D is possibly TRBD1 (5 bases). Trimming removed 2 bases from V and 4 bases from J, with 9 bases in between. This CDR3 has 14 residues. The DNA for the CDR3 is TGTGCCAGCAGTTTAATAAGGGGAGGAAACACCATATATTTT. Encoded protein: CASSLIRGGNTIYF.

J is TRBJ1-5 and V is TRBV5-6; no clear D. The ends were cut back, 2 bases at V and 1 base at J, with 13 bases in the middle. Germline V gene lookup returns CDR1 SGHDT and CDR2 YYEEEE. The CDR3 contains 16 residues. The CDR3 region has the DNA TGTGCCAGCAGCTTCAGATCCTCCTCCAGCAATCAGCCCCAGCATTTT. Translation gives CASSFRSSSSNQPQHF.

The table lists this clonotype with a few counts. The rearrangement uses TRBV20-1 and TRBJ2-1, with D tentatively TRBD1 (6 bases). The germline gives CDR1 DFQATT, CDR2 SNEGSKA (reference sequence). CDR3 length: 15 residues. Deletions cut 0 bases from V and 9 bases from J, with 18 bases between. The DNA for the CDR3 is TGCAGTGCTAGAGATCGACAGGCCCATTGGGGTGAGCAGTTCTTC. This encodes CSARDRQAHWGEQFF.

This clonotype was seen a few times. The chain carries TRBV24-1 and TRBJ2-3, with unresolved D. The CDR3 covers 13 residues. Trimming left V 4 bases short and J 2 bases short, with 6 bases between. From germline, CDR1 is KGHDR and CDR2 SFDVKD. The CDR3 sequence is CATSDDHTDTQYF. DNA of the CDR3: TGTGCCACCAGTGACGACCACACAGATACGCAGTATTTT.

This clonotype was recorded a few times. As DNA, the CDR3 is TGTGCCAGCAGCTTAGTCGCGGGGTGGGAGCAAGAGACCCAGTACTTC. It codes for CASSLVAGWEQETQYF. The V call is TRBV7-6, the J call TRBJ2-5, with D possibly matching TRBD2 (6 bases). CDR1 is SGHVS, CDR2 FNYEAQ, per germline. The CDR3 totals 16 residues. Trimming pared 1 base from V and 2 bases from J, leaving 14 bases between.

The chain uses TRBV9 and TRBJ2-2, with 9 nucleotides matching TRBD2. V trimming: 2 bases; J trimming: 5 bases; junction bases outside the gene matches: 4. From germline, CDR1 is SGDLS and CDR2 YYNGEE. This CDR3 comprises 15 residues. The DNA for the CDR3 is TGTGCCAGCAGCGTCTTCGCGGGAGGGACCGGGGAGCTGTTTTTT. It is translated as CASSVFAGGTGELFF.

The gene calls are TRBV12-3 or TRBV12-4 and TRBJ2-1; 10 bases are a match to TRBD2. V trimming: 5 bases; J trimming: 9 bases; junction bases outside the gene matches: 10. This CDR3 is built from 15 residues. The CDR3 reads CASSPSSGSRREQFF. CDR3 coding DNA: TGTGCCAGCAGTCCATCTAGCGGGAGTCGTCGTGAGCAGTTCTTC.

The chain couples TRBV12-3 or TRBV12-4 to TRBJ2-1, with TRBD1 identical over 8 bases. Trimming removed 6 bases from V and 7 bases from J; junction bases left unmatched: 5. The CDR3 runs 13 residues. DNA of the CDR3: TGTGCCAGCAGACCGGACAGGGAGAATGAGCAGTTCTTC. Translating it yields CASRPDRENEQFF.

CDR3 DNA: TGTGCCAGCTCACCCGGCGGCGGATCGAACACCGGGGAGCTGTTTTTT. This sequence encodes CASSPGGGSNTGELFF. The gene calls are TRBV18 and TRBJ2-2; D not resolved. V was pared by 3 bases and J by 0 bases, with 11 bases between. This CDR3 contains 16 residues. Germline CDR1 reads KGHSH; CDR2 reads LQKENI. The complete variable domain, with remaining parts taken from reference TRBV18 and TRBJ2-2, reads NAGVMQNPRHLVRRRGQEARLRCSPMKGHSHVYWYRQLPEEGLKFMVYLQKENIIDESGMPKERFSAEFPKEGPSILRIQQVVRGDSAAYFCASSPGGGSNTGELFFGEGSRLTVL.

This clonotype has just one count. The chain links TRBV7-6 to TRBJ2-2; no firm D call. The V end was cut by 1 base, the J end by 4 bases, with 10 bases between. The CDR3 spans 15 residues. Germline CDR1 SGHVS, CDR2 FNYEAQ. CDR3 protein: CASSLEAGSTGELFF. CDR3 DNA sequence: TGTGCCAGCAGCTTAGAGGCAGGATCCACCGGGGAGCTGTTTTTT.

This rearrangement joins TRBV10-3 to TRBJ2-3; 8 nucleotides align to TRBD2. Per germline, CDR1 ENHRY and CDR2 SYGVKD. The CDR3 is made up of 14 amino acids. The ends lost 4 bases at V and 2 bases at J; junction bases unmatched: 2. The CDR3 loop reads CAISGGLVTDTQYF. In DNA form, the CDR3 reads TGTGCCATCAGTGGGGGACTAGTCACAGATACGCAGTATTTT.

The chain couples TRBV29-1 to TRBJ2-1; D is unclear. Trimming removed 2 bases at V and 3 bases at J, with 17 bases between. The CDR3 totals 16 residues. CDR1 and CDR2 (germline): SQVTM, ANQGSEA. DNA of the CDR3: TGCAGCGTTGAAAAGGACGGGCCTGCGGACTACAATGAGCAGTTCTTC. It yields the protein CSVEKDGPADYNEQFF.

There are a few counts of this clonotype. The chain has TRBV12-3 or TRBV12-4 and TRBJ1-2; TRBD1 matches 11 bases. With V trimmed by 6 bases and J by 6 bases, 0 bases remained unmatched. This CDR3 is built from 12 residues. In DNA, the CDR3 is TGTGCCAGCAGGGACAGGGGGCATGGCTACACCTTC. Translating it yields CASRDRGHGYTF.

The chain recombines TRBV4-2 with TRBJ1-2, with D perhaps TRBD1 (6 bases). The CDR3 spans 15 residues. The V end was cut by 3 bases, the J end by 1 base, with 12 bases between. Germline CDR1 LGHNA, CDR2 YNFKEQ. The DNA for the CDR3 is TGTGCCAGCAGCCACGGGGGGGCTCGTAACTATGGCTACACCTTC. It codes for CASSHGGARNYGYTF.

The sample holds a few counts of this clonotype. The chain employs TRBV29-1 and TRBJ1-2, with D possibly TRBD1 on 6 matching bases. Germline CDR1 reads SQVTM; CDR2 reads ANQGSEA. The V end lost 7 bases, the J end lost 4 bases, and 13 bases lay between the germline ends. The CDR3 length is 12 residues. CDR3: CSAEGHSYGYTF. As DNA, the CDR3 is TGCAGCGCTGAGGGACACTCCTATGGCTACACCTTC.

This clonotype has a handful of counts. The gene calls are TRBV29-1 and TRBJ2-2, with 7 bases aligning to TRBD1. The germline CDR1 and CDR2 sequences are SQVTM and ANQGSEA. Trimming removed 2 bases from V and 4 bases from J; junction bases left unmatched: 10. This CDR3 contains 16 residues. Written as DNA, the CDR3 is TGCAGCGTTGAATTCGGGACAGCATTTTCCACCGGGGAGCTGTTTTTT. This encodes CSVEFGTAFSTGELFF.

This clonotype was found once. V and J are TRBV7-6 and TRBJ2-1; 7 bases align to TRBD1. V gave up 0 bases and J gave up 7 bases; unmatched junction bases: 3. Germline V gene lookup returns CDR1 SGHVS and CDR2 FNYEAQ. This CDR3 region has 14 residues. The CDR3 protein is CASSLAAQGNEQFF. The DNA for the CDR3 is TGTGCCAGCAGCTTAGCGGCACAGGGGAATGAGCAGTTCTTC.

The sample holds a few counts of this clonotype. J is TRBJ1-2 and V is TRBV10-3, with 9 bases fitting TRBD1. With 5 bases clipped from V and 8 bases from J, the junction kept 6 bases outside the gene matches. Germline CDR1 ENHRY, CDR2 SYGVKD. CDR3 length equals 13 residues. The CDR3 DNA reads TGTGCCATCAGTTACAGGGGGCAAGAAGGCTACACCTTC. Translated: CAISYRGQEGYTF.

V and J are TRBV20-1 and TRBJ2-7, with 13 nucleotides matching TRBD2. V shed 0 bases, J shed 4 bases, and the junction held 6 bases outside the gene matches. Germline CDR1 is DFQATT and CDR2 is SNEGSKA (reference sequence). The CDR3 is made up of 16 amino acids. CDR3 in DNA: TGCAGTGCTAGAGATCCGGGACTAGCGGGGATTTACGAGCAGTACTTC. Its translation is CSARDPGLAGIYEQYF.

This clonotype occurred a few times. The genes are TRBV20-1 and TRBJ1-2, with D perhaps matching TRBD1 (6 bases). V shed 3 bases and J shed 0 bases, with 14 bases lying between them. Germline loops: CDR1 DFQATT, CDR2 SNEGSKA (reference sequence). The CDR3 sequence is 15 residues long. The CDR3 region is CSARGARSTNYGYTF. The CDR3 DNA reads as TGCAGTGCTAGGGGGGCGCGATCCACTAACTATGGCTACACCTTC.

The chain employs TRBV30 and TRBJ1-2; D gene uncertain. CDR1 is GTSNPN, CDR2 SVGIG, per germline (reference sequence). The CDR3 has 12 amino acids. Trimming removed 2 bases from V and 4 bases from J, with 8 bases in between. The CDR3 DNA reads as TGTGCCTGGAGTCCCGGACTCTATGGCTACACCTTC. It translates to CAWSPGLYGYTF.

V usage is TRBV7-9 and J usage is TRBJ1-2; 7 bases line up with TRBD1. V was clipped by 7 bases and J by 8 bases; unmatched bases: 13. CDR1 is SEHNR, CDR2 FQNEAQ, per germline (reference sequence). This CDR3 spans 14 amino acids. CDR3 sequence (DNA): TGTGCCAGCACCCCGATACAGGGGATGGAGGGCTACACCTTC. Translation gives CASTPIQGMEGYTF.

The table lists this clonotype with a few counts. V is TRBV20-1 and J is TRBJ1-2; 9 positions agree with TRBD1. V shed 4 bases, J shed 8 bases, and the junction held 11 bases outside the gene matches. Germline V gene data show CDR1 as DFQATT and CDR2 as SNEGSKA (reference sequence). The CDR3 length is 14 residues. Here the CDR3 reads CSATGQGIRGGYTF. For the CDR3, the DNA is TGCAGTGCTACGGGACAGGGCATCCGCGGGGGCTACACCTTC.

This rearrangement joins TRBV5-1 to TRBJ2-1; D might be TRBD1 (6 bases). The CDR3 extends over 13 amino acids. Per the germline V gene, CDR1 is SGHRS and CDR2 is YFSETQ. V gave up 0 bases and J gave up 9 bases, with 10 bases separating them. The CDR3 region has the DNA TGCGCCAGCAGCTTGGCCACAGGGTTTGAGCAGTTCTTC. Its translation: CASSLATGFEQFF. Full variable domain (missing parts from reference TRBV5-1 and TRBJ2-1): KAGVTQTPRYLIKTRGQQVTLSCSPISGHRSVSWYQQTPGQGLQFLFEYFSETQRNKGNFPGRFSGRQFSNSRSEMNVSTLELGDSALYLCASSLATGFEQFFGPGTRLTVL.